This entry concerns a single TCR beta chain. Its cognate antigen is unknown. This entry belongs to a study of T cell responses to AZD1222 COVID-19 vaccine. Study findings and constraints: A mostly white British donor set with more females was recruited, and clonal diversity was possibly underestimated.

The V gene's germline CDR1 is KGHSH and CDR2 LQKENI. The CDR3 runs 16 residues. J was trimmed by 4 bases and V by 6 bases; bases with no gene match: 12. Produced via immunoSEQ multiplex PCR; TCRdb's table is partial and in-frame only. Of roughly 80,000 clones listed, around 90% are singletons. This sample comprised peripheral blood, obtained on day 0 of MenACWY control vaccination. The rearrangement links TRBV18 to TRBJ2-5; 9 nucleotides align to TRBD1. This sequence originates from an adult in good health. Here the CDR3 DNA reads TGTGCCAGCTCGCTAACAGGGGGCGCTGCCCGAGAGACCCAGTACTTC. Translated: CASSLTGGAARETQYF.